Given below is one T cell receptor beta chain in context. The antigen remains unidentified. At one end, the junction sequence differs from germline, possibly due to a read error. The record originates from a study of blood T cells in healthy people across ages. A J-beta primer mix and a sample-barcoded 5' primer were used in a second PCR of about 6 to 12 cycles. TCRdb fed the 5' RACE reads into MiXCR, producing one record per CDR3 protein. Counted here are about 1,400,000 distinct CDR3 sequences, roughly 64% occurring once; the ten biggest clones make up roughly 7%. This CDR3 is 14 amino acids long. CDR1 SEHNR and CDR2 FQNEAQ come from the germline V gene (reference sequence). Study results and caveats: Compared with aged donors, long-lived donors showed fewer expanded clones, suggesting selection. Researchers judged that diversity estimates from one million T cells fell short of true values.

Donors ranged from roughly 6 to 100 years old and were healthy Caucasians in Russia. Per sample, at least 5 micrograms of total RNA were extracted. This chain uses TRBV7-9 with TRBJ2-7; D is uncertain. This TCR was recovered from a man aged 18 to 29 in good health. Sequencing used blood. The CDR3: CAGSFTAISYVQYF. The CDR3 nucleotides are TGTGCCGGCAGCTTTACGGCAATCTCCTACGTGCAGTACTTC.